The 30 T cell receptor beta chains below all came from one sample that was sequenced in a study of cytomegalovirus exposure and HLA in healthy donors. The PCR made use of 60 Vbeta and 13 Jbeta primers. Profiling relied on immunoSEQ multiplex PCR, and the TCRdb table lists in-frame clones only, not all of them. The table shows 120,000 or so clones, with approximately 10% occurring only once. Material for sequencing was PBMCs. Receptor source: a woman aged 18-29 years in good health and CMV-seropositive.

Worth noting for this clone: This sample includes further DNA sequences coding for the same CDR3. The chain employs TRBV30 and TRBJ2-1, with D possibly TRBD2 on 6 matching bases. This CDR3 is 15 amino acids long. V was pared by 0 bases and J by 0 bases, with 9 bases between. Germline V CDR1 and CDR2: GTSNPN, SVGIG (reference sequence). The CDR3 spells CAWSVGGSSYNEQFF. Here the CDR3 DNA reads TGTGCCTGGAGTGTCGGGGGAAGCTCCTACAATGAGCAGTTCTTC.

The rearrangement uses TRBV19 and TRBJ1-5; a possible D gene is TRBD1 (5 bases). The V end was cut by 4 bases, the J end by 8 bases, with 12 bases between. Germline assignment: CDR1 LNHDA and CDR2 SQIVND (reference sequence). This CDR3 comprises 13 residues. The CDR3 DNA follows: TGTGCCAGTAGTAACCAGGGATTCGAGCCCCAGCATTTT. This sequence encodes CASSNQGFEPQHF. The variable domain in full, completed from reference TRBV19 and TRBJ1-5, reads DGGITQSPKYLFRKEGQNVTLSCEQNLNHDAMYWYRQDPGQGLRLIYYSQIVNDFQKGDIAEGYSVSREKKESFPLTVTSAQKNPTAFYLCASSNQGFEPQHFGDGTRLSIL.

A few counts support this clone. In nucleotides, the CDR3 is TGTGCCAGCAGCCCTACAGGGAATGAGCAGTTCTTC. Translated, it gives CASSPTGNEQFF. J is TRBJ2-1 and V is TRBV14; the D gene is possibly TRBD1 (6 bases). The V and J ends lost 4 bases and 7 bases respectively, with 8 bases between them. CDR1 and CDR2 (germline): SGHDN, FVKESK. There are 12 residues in the CDR3.

This clone was found many times. The genes are TRBV23-1 and TRBJ1-3, with a weak D call TRBD1 (6 bases). TRBV23-1 is an open reading frame, and its role is uncertain. This CDR3 region has 15 residues. V shed 2 bases and J shed 0 bases, with 8 bases lying between them. CDR3 nucleotides: TGCGCCAGCAGTCAACCGGGACACTCTGGAAACACCATATATTTT. Its translation: CASSQPGHSGNTIYF.

This clone was picked up a small number of times. The rearrangement uses TRBV18 and TRBJ1-5, with a tentative D call TRBD1 (6 bases). The V gene's germline CDR1 is KGHSH and CDR2 LQKENI. The CDR3 extends over 14 amino acids. V was cut by 4 bases and J by 4 bases, with 11 bases left in between. CDR3 in amino acids: CASSLSDRNQPQHF. The CDR3 DNA sequence: TGTGCCAGCTCACTCTCGGACAGAAATCAGCCCCAGCATTTT.

The genes are TRBV25-1 and TRBJ2-5; D is possibly TRBD2 (6 bases). The CDR3 has 15 residues. V was shortened by 4 bases and J by 5 bases, with 17 bases between the two germline ends. Germline V CDR1 and CDR2: MGHDK, SYGVNS. CDR3 coding DNA: TGTGCCAGCAGTGCGTTCTACGGGAGTGGGGAGACCCAGTACTTC. The encoded protein is CASSAFYGSGETQYF.

V gene TRBV7-8 combines with J gene TRBJ2-1; TRBD1 agrees at 8 bases. The CDR3 is 16 residues long. The trim removed 4 bases at V and 6 bases at J, leaving 11 bases unmatched. Germline CDR1 reads SGHVS; CDR2 reads FQNEAQ. In nucleotides, the CDR3 is TGTGCCAGCAGCTCTTCCTTGTTCAGGGGGCCCAATGAGCAGTTCTTC. Its translation: CASSSSLFRGPNEQFF.

This rearrangement joins TRBV27 to TRBJ1-3; D might be TRBD1 (6 bases). Trimming took 6 bases from V and 3 from J, leaving 27 bases between them. This CDR3 has 19 residues. Looked up from germline, CDR1 is MNHEY and CDR2 is SMNVEV (reference sequence). CDR3 in DNA: TGTGCCAGCAGCCCCCGCTGGGGAACAGGGTTACCGATTGGAAACACCATATATTTT. Its protein product is CASSPRWGTGLPIGNTIYF.

This clone was observed a few times. V gene TRBV5-1 combines with J gene TRBJ1-6; no firm D call. Germline V gives CDR1 SGHRS, CDR2 YFSETQ. V dropped 0 bases and J dropped 10 bases, with 14 bases sitting between them. This CDR3 has 15 amino acids. As DNA, the CDR3 is TGCGCCAGCAGCTTGGATACTTACTTGGGCTCACCCCTCCACTTT. Translating gives CASSLDTYLGSPLHF.

The chain recombines TRBV5-8 with TRBJ2-6, with D possibly being TRBD2 (5 bases). The CDR3 has 19 residues. Trimming took off 5 bases at V and 1 base at J, with 22 bases between the two ends. CDR1 is SGHTS and CDR2 is YDEGEE in the germline V gene. CDR3 loop: CASSISRGSVKSGANVLTF. CDR3 sequence (DNA): TGTGCCAGCAGTATCTCCCGGGGTAGCGTTAAATCTGGGGCCAACGTCCTGACTTTC.

The chain is built from TRBV27 and TRBJ1-5; the D gene is possibly TRBD1 (6 bases). The CDR3 contains 15 residues. Trimming removed 5 bases from V and 8 bases from J, with 19 bases in between. CDR1 is MNHEY, CDR2 SMNVEV, per germline (reference sequence). The DNA for the CDR3 is TGTGCCAGCAGTCCGGTGGACAGCCGGATTAAGCCCCAGCATTTT. Residues: CASSPVDSRIKPQHF.

This clone was seen at least ten times. V is TRBV14 and J is TRBJ1-1; D remains unclear. The CDR3 covers 12 residues. The V gene lost 4 bases and the J gene lost 5 bases, with 8 bases spanning the gap. CDR1 SGHDN and CDR2 FVKESK come from the germline V gene. CDR3 nucleotides: TGTGCCAGCAGCCGGTCCGGGACTGAAGCTTTCTTT. As protein: CASSRSGTEAFF.

This clone was picked up a small number of times. In nucleotides, the CDR3 is TGTGCCAGCGGGACAGGGGGCGTAGATACGCAGTATTTT. Protein: CASGTGGVDTQYF. The chain employs TRBV2 and TRBJ2-3, with TRBD1 matching 12 bases. J was trimmed by 5 bases and V by 8 bases; bases with no gene match: 2. The CDR3 totals 13 residues. The germline V gene has CDR1 SNHLY and CDR2 FYNNEI.

This chain uses TRBV4-1 with TRBJ1-5; D perhaps matches TRBD1 (5 bases). Between the trimmed V and J ends, which lost 1 base and 3 bases, there was a span of 10 bases. The CDR3 is 15 residues long. Per the germline V gene, CDR1 is MGHRA and CDR2 is YSYEKL. The CDR3 sequence is CASSQAQGDNQPQHF. CDR3 DNA sequence: TGCGCCAGCAGCCAAGCGCAGGGTGACAATCAGCCCCAGCATTTT.

The chain is built from TRBV4-2 and TRBJ2-3, with TRBD2 matching over 10 bases. The germline V gene encodes CDR1 LGHNA and CDR2 YNFKEQ. CDR3 length: 17 amino acids. V lost 5 bases to trimming and J lost 4 bases; unmatched junction nucleotides: 12. The CDR3 DNA reads as TGTGCCAGCAGCGCCCGATCTCTAGCGGGGGTTTCAGATACGCAGTATTTT. It yields the protein CASSARSLAGVSDTQYF.

The chain recombines TRBV5-1 with TRBJ2-7; TRBD1 might be the D (5 bases). The CDR3 spans 16 residues. Trimming stripped 4 bases from V and 3 bases from J, with 20 bases between. Germline values: CDR1 SGHRS, CDR2 YFSETQ. In DNA form, the CDR3 reads TGCGCCAGCAGCCCCTCTGTATCTAGGACACTCTACGAGCAGTACTTC. Its protein is CASSPSVSRTLYEQYF.

This clone was picked up a small number of times. This chain connects TRBV19 to TRBJ1-1; 12 bases fit TRBD1. CDR3 length: 16 amino acids. V lost 5 bases, J lost 6 bases, and 10 bases stayed unmatched. Germline lookup yields CDR1 LNHDA and CDR2 SQIVND (reference sequence). CDR3 in DNA: TGTGCCAGTAGTCCCCGGGACAGGGGGCTGTTTGCTGAAGCTTTCTTT. It codes for CASSPRDRGLFAEAFF.

This clone has a handful of counts. The chain has TRBV28 and TRBJ2-1; the match to TRBD2 covers 8 bases. The CDR3 runs 17 residues. Trimming took 5 bases from V and 5 from J; bases not matched to a gene: 14. Germline V gene sequence: CDR1 MDHEN, CDR2 SYDVKM. The CDR3 DNA reads as TGTGCCAGCAGTCCCCGCGTAGGTAGCGGGAACCACAATGAGCAGTTCTTC. This sequence encodes CASSPRVGSGNHNEQFF.

Only one count was recorded for this clone. The V gene is TRBV9, the J gene TRBJ1-3; D uncertain. This CDR3 is 15 amino acids long. CDR1 and CDR2 (germline): SGDLS, YYNGEE. The V end was cut by 0 bases, the J end by 0 bases, with 7 bases between. CDR3 nucleotides: TGTGCCAGCAGCGTAGGAGCGTTCTCTGGAAACACCATATATTTT. Its translation: CASSVGAFSGNTIYF.

In this sample, this clone turned up a few times. This CDR3 reads CSADPRFAAPNEKLFF. In DNA, the CDR3 is TGCAGCGCTGACCCCCGATTTGCAGCGCCGAATGAAAAACTGTTTTTT. V is TRBV29-1 and J is TRBJ1-4; no clear D. The CDR3 runs to 16 residues. Germline CDR1 reads SQVTM; CDR2 reads ANQGSEA. V lost 7 bases and J 5 bases, leaving 23 bases between the germline ends.

This clone was seen only a few times. The chain joins TRBV28 to TRBJ2-1, with D possibly matching TRBD2 (5 bases). Germline V gene data show CDR1 as MDHEN and CDR2 as SYDVKM. Between the trimmed V and J ends, which lost 2 bases and 0 bases, there was a span of 5 bases. The CDR3 is made up of 14 amino acids. The CDR3 loop is CASSLGSSYNEQFF. The CDR3 nucleotides read TGTGCCAGCAGTTTAGGGAGCTCCTACAATGAGCAGTTCTTC.

This clone turned up a few times. V usage is TRBV15 and J usage is TRBJ2-1, with TRBD2 matching 10 bases. The V and J ends lost 0 bases and 3 bases, in that order; junction bases with no gene match: 17. Germline V gives CDR1 LNHNV, CDR2 YYDKDF (reference sequence). The CDR3 is 21 residues long. The CDR3, as DNA: TGTGCCACCAGCAGAGATCCAAACCTAGCGGGAGTCATTCCGTACTACAATGAGCAGTTCTTC. Translating gives CATSRDPNLAGVIPYYNEQFF. Full variable domain (remainder filled in from reference TRBV15 and TRBJ2-1): DAMVIQNPRYQVTQFGKPVTLSCSQTLNHNVMYWYQQKSSQAPKLLFHYYDKDFNNEADTPDNFQSRRPNTSFCFLDIRSPGLGDTAMYLCATSRDPNLAGVIPYYNEQFFGPGTRLTVL.

The chain uses TRBV19 and TRBJ2-3; 11 bases are shared with TRBD1. CDR1 LNHDA and CDR2 SQIVND come from the germline V gene (reference sequence). CDR3 length: 16 amino acids. Germline trimming cut 5 bases from V and 2 bases from J; bases unmatched to any gene: 6. CDR3 sequence: CASSPGQGVFTDTQYF. Written as DNA, the CDR3 is TGTGCCAGTAGTCCGGGACAGGGGGTTTTCACAGATACGCAGTATTTT.

The V call is TRBV15, the J call TRBJ1-2; 7 bases fit TRBD1. The germline CDR1 and CDR2 sequences are LNHNV and YYDKDF (reference sequence). The CDR3 spans 13 residues. V shed 0 bases, J shed 7 bases, and the junction held 2 bases outside the gene matches. In DNA form, the CDR3 reads TGTGCCACCAGCAGAGATCGGACAGGTGGCTACACCTTC. It is translated as CATSRDRTGGYTF.

This clone came up a few times. The chain carries TRBV12-5 and TRBJ2-2; 9 nucleotides align to TRBD1. The CDR3 has 15 residues. CDR1 is LGHNT and CDR2 is FRNRAP in the germline V gene. Trimming cost V 8 bases and J 5 bases; bases outside gene matches: 9. The CDR3: CASLNGQGMTGELFF. CDR3 coding DNA: TGTGCTAGTCTTAATGGACAGGGGATGACCGGGGAGCTGTTTTTT. The full variable domain, rest sourced from reference TRBV12-5 and TRBJ2-2, is DARVTQTPRHKVTEMGQEVTMRCQPILGHNTVFWYRQTMMQGLELLAYFRNRAPLDDSGMPKDRFSAEMPDATLATLKIQPSEPRDSAVYFCASLNGQGMTGELFFGEGSRLTVL.

There are a few counts of this clone. The gene calls are TRBV11-2 and TRBJ2-7, with 12 positions matching TRBD2. J was trimmed by 4 bases and V by 1 base; bases with no gene match: 5. Per germline, CDR1 SGHAT and CDR2 FQNNGV. CDR3 length equals 16 residues. DNA for the CDR3: TGTGCCAGCAGCTTAGTCCTAGCGGGAGGGTCGTACGAGCAGTACTTC. Translated, it gives CASSLVLAGGSYEQYF.

The CDR3 DNA follows: TGTGCCAGCAGCTTGGGACAAACGAACACTGAAGCTTTCTTT. Its protein product is CASSLGQTNTEAFF. The chain links TRBV5-4 to TRBJ1-1; the D is unclear. The CDR3 has 14 amino acids. The ends were cut back, 0 bases at V and 1 base at J, with 7 bases in the middle. CDR1 and CDR2 from the germline V gene are SGHNT and YYREEE (reference sequence).

The rearrangement uses TRBV7-3 and TRBJ2-7; a weak D match, TRBD1 (6 bases). V was shortened by 5 bases and J by 6 bases, with 11 bases between the two germline ends. In germline, CDR1 is SGHTA, CDR2 FQGTGA. This CDR3 is built from 12 residues. CDR3 loop: CASSKNRAEQYF. The CDR3 DNA reads TGTGCCAGCAGCAAAAACAGGGCCGAGCAGTACTTC.

The table lists this clone with a few counts. This rearrangement joins TRBV11-3 to TRBJ1-1, with 9 bases that match TRBD1. J was trimmed by 5 bases and V by 4 bases; bases with no gene match: 5. The CDR3 runs 14 residues. Germline V CDR1 and CDR2: SGHNT, YENEEA. CDR3 bases: TGTGCCAGCAGCTCCCGGGACAGGGAAACTGAAGCTTTCTTT. It is translated as CASSSRDRETEAFF.

This clone occurred a few times. The chain combines TRBV30 with TRBJ1-1; the D is unclear. The germline CDR1 and CDR2 sequences are GTSNPN and SVGIG (reference sequence). V lost 0 bases, J lost 7 bases, and 9 bases lay in between. The CDR3 sequence is 12 residues long. The CDR3, as DNA: TGTGCCTGGAGTGTATCCCTAGGTGAAGCTTTCTTT. Its translation: CAWSVSLGEAFF.